Below, one TCR beta chain is given with its context. This sample is drawn from a study of OX40 agonist ivuxolimab in advanced cancers. For the study at large: Patients treated during dose escalation were battling hepatocellular carcinoma, melanoma, renal cell or head and neck cancer.

Sequencing was performed with immunoSEQ multiplex PCR; in TCRdb, only in-frame clones are kept and a portion is missing. The sample includes around 18,000 clones, approximately 80% seen only once; the top ten take 13%. Germline loops: CDR1 SEHNR, CDR2 FQNEAQ (reference sequence). This CDR3 is built from 15 residues. V was pared by 1 base and J by 5 bases, with 3 bases of the junction left unmatched. The specimen comprised CD4+ or CD8+ T cells sorted from blood, sampled in a trial of the OX40 agonist ivuxolimab. The clonotype comes from an adult with an advanced solid tumor such as melanoma, head and neck, liver or kidney cancer. This rearrangement joins TRBV7-9 to TRBJ2-1, with 9 bases fitting TRBD2. CDR3 sequence: CASSLGGGANNEQFF. In DNA, the CDR3 is TGTGCCAGCAGCTTAGGCGGGGGGGCGAACAATGAGCAGTTCTTC.